A selection of T cell receptor beta chains follows, all from one sample in a study of preoperative IRX-2 immunotherapy in early breast cancer. TCRdb's copy holds only in-frame clones and misses some; the assay was immunoSEQ multiplex PCR. In the table there are 35,000 to 45,000 clones, 75% to 85% of which are singletons. The starting material was lymph node tissue, obtained after IRX-2 immunotherapy. The receptors were sampled from a human donor with breast cancer. CDR3s include the opening cysteine and the closing phenylalanine or tryptophan. D genes are given only for firm matches. Not all rows give a size; the values are once, few, many and, for expanded clones, a class.

j_call	d_call	v_call	clone_size	cdr3_nt	cdr3_aa
TRBJ1-4	TRBD1	TRBV28	.	TGTGCCAGCAGTTCCATCAGGGGGCAAGAAAAACTGTTTTTT	CASSSIRGQEKLFF
TRBJ1-5	.	TRBV6-8	.	TGTGCCAGCAGTGGGGCAGGGTATAGCAATCAGCCCCAGCATTTT	CASSGAGYSNQPQHF
TRBJ1-2	TRBD1	TRBV6-7	once	TGTGCCAGCAGTTCACAGGGGCGAAACTATGGCTACACCTTC	CASSSQGRNYGYTF
TRBJ1-1	.	TRBV7-6	.	TGTGCCAGCAGCTTGGAGGGGGTGACAGGAAACACTGAAGCTTTCTTT	CASSLEGVTGNTEAFF
TRBJ1-1	.	TRBV6-8	.	TGTGCCAGCAGTTACCAGGGATTGAACACTGAAGCTTTCTTT	CASSYQGLNTEAFF
TRBJ1-4	TRBD1	TRBV11-3	.	TGTGCCAGCAGCGGACAGGGGGCTAGAGAAAAACTGTTTTTT	CASSGQGAREKLFF
TRBJ1-1	.	TRBV6-8	.	TGTGCCAGCAGTTACACTCGGGAATCCCTGCAGGGGGCTTTCTTT	CASSYTRESLQGAFF
TRBJ2-5	TRBD2	TRBV6-8	.	TGTGCCAGCAGTTTCGTCAGCGGGGGTTTTTTAGAGACCCAGTACTTC	CASSFVSGGFLETQYF
TRBJ2-7	.	TRBV15	.	TGTGCCACCAGCAGAGAAAGTAGCGGATCCTACGAGCAGTACTTC	CATSRESSGSYEQYF
TRBJ2-3	TRBD1	TRBV5-1	.	TGCGCCAGCAGCTTCAACAGGGGTGGGGCAGATACGCAGTATTTT	CASSFNRGGADTQYF
TRBJ1-2	TRBD1	TRBV6-8	.	TGTGCCAGCAGTTACTCCTGGGACAGCTATGGCTACACCTTC	CASSYSWDSYGYTF
TRBJ1-1	.	TRBV7-6	.	TGTGCCAGCAGCTTGGTGAGGGGCCGGACTGAAGCTTTCTTT	CASSLVRGRTEAFF
TRBJ1-3	.	TRBV7-1	.	TGTGCCAGCAGCACTACCGGGACTCGGGGAAACACCATATATTTT	CASSTTGTRGNTIYF
TRBJ1-5	TRBD1	TRBV23-1	.	TGCGCCAGCAGCCAAAGCCTTGAAGTTCGGGACAGGGGGTTCCGGCCCCAGCATTTT	CASSQSLEVRDRGFRPQHF
TRBJ1-4	.	TRBV30	.	TGTGCCTGGAACGGGCGGCCAACTAATGAAAAACTGTTTTTT	CAWNGRPTNEKLFF
TRBJ1-1	TRBD1	TRBV18	.	TGTGCCAGCAGACAGGGGGACACTGAAGCTTTCTTT	CASRQGDTEAFF
TRBJ1-3	TRBD1	TRBV6-1	few	TGTGCCAGCAGTGAAGGAGGGACAGCCTCTGGAAACACCATATATTTT	CASSEGGTASGNTIYF
TRBJ1-2	.	TRBV5-1	.	TGCGCCAGCAGCCCGGCGGCAGGTCGAAGCTATGGCTACACCTTC	CASSPAAGRSYGYTF
TRBJ1-1	.	TRBV6-8	.	TGTGCCAGCAGTCACAGACAGCTGGGTAGCACTGAAGCTTTCTTT	CASSHRQLGSTEAFF
TRBJ1-1	TRBD1	TRBV5-1	.	TGCGCCAGCAGCTTGGCTTGGACAGGGCCACGCCGAGGAGAAGCTTTCTTT	CASSLAWTGPRRGEAFF
TRBJ1-1	.	TRBV19	.	TGTGCCAGTAAGGCAGGTAGCACTGAAGCTTTCTTT	CASKAGSTEAFF
TRBJ1-5	.	TRBV11-3	.	TGTGCCAGCAGCCGGTGGGGGCTTGGCAATCAGCCCCAGCATTTT	CASSRWGLGNQPQHF
TRBJ1-2	.	TRBV8-2	.	TGTGCCAGCAGTTTATCCCCCAGGGGCGGCTATGGCTACACCTTC	CASSLSPRGGYGYTF
TRBJ1-2	TRBD1	TRBV11-3	.	TGTGCCAGCAGCCGCGCCCACTCCGGGACAGATAACTATGGCTACACCTTC	CASSRAHSGTDNYGYTF
TRBJ2-7	TRBD1	TRBV6-8	.	TGTGCCAGCAGTTACTACAGGGGGATCCACGAGCAGTACTTC	CASSYYRGIHEQYF
TRBJ2-5	.	TRBV11-3	.	TGTGCCAGCAGCCCCGGTGGAGTGGGACCGGGAACCCAGTACTTC	CASSPGGVGPGTQYF
TRBJ2-7	TRBD1	TRBV28	.	TGTGCCAGCACCACTGTCGTCGGGACAGAGGCCTACGAGCAGTACTTC	CASTTVVGTEAYEQYF
TRBJ1-1	.	TRBV19	.	TGTGCCAGTAGTTCTAGGACAGCGAACACTGAAGCTTTCTTT	CASSSRTANTEAFF
TRBJ1-4	TRBD1	TRBV12-5	.	TGTGCCAGCACCTCAAGGGGGCTGAATGAAAAACTGTTTTTT	CASTSRGLNEKLFF
TRBJ1-6	.	TRBV7-1	once	TGTGCCAGCAGCTTCACAACGGATTCACCCCTCCACTTT	CASSFTTDSPLHF
TRBJ1-6	.	TRBV5-1	.	TGCGCCAGCAGCTTGGGTGAGGGTTTGAGATCACCCCTCCACTTT	CASSLGEGLRSPLHF
TRBJ2-7	.	TRBV1	.	TGCGCCAGCAGCCCGATGATAGCGGGGAGCTCCTACGAGCAGTACTTC	CASSPMIAGSSYEQYF
TRBJ1-1	TRBD1	TRBV15	.	TGTGCCACCAGCAGAGATAGGGGACAGGGGAAAGCTTTCTTT	CATSRDRGQGKAFF
TRBJ1-6	TRBD1	TRBV7-6	.	TGTGCCAGCAGGTCCGACAGGGTAACATGGAATTCACCCCTCCACTTT	CASRSDRVTWNSPLHF
TRBJ1-2	.	TRBV19	.	TGTGCCAGTACAACAGGGAGCTATGGCTACACCTTC	CASTTGSYGYTF
TRBJ1-2	.	TRBV1	.	TGCGCCAGCAGCCAAGTCACAGGGCAATATGGCTACACCTTC	CASSQVTGQYGYTF
TRBJ1-3	.	TRBV10-3	.	TGTGCCATCAGTGAGTCTTTCGGATCCAGGTACACCATATATTTT	CAISESFGSRYTIYF
TRBJ2-1	.	TRBV5-1	.	TGCGCCAGCAGCTTGGTGCCGGCCGACTCCTACAATGAGCAGTTCTTC	CASSLVPADSYNEQFF
TRBJ1-1	.	TRBV6-8	.	TGTGCCAGCAGTTACGGCCAGCTGAACACTGAAGCTTTCTTT	CASSYGQLNTEAFF
TRBJ2-7	TRBD2	TRBV6-8	.	TGTGCCATCAGCAGCACACTAGCGGACGAGAACGAGCAGTACTTC	CAISSTLADENEQYF
TRBJ1-5	.	TRBV28	.	TGTGCCAGCAAGATTACTAATCAGCCCCAGCATTTT	CASKITNQPQHF
TRBJ1-2	TRBD1	TRBV28	.	TGTGCCAGACAGATATTGCCGGACAGGGACTATGGCTACACCTTC	CARQILPDRDYGYTF
TRBJ1-2	TRBD1	TRBV6-8	.	TGTGCCACCGAGGGGGCAAGGTTGAACTATGGCTACACCTTC	CATEGARLNYGYTF
TRBJ2-5	.	TRBV5-1	once	TGCGCCAGCAGCTTGGCAAGGACTCTTTCAATCCCCAGTAGGGAGACCCAGTACTTC	CASSLARTLSIPSRETQYF
TRBJ1-4	.	TRBV10-3	.	TGTGCCATCAGTGAGTCGACCAGGGAGGGCGAAAAACTGTTTTTT	CAISESTREGEKLFF
TRBJ2-3	.	TRBV11-3	.	TGTGCCAGCAGCCCATGGGACCCTCCAGGGGCAGATACGCAGTATTTT	CASSPWDPPGADTQYF
TRBJ2-5	.	TRBV6-8	.	TGTGCCATCAGCCGGACAGACCAAGAGACCCAGTACTTC	CAISRTDQETQYF
TRBJ2-7	.	TRBV6-8	few	TGTGCCAGCACCAGGAACCCATTCTACGAGCAGTACTTC	CASTRNPFYEQYF